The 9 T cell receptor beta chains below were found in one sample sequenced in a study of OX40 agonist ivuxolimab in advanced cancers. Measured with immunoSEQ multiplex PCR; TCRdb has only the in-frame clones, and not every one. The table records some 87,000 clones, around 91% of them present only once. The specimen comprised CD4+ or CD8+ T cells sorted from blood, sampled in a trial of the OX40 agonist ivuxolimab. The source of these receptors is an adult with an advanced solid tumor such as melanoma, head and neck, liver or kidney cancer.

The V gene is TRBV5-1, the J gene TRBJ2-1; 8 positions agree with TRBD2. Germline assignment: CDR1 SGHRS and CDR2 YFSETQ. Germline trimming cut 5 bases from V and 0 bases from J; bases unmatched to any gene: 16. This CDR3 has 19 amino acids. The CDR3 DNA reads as TGCGCCAGCAGTACCCTGAGATTCTTAGCGGGGAGCTCCTACAATGAGCAGTTCTTC. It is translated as CASSTLRFLAGSSYNEQFF.

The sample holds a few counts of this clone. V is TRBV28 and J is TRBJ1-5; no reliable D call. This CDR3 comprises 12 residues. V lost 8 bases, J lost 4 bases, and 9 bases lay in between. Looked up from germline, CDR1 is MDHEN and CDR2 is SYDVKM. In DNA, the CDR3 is TGTGCCAGCGGGGAGGTAAATCAGCCCCAGCATTTT. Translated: CASGEVNQPQHF.

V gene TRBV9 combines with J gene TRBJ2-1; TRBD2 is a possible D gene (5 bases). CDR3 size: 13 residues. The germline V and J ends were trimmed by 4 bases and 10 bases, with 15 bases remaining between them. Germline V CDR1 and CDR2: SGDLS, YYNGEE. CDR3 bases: TGTGCCAGCAGCTCGCGGACTGTTCGAGAGCAGTTCTTC. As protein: CASSSRTVREQFF.

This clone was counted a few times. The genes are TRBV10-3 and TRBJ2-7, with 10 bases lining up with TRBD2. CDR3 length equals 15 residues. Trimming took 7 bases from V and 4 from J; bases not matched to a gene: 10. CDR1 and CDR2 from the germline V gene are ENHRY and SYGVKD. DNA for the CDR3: TGTGCCATCAAGGAGCTACAGCGGGAGGGGTACGAGCAGTACTTC. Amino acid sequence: CAIKELQREGYEQYF.

The DNA for the CDR3 is TGTGCCAGCAGCGTTAAAGGGAATAACCCTGAAGCTTTCTTT. Residues: CASSVKGNNPEAFF. The rearrangement joins TRBV9 to TRBJ1-1; D is unresolved. Per the germline V gene, CDR1 is SGDLS and CDR2 is YYNGEE. V dropped 2 bases and J dropped 6 bases, with 14 bases sitting between them. The CDR3 consists of 14 residues.

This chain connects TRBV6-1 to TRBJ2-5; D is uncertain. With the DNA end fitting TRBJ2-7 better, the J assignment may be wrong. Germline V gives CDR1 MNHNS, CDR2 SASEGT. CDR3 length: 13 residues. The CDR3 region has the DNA TGTGCCAGCACCAATGTGTGGCAATACGAGCAGTACTTC. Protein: CASTNVWQYEQYF.

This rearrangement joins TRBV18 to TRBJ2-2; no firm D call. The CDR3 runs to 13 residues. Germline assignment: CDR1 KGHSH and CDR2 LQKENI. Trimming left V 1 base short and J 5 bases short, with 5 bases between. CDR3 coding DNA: TGTGCCAGCTCACCACTGGAAACCGGGGAGCTGTTTTTT. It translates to CASSPLETGELFF.

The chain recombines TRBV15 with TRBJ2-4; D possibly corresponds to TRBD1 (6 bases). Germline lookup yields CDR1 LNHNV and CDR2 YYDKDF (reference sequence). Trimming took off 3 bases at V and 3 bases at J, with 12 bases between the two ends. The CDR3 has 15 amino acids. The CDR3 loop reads CATSRAGADKNIQYF. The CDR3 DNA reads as TGTGCCACCAGCAGGGCAGGGGCCGACAAAAACATTCAGTACTTC. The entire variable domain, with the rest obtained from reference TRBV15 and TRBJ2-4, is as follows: DAMVIQNPRYQVTQFGKPVTLSCSQTLNHNVMYWYQQKSSQAPKLLFHYYDKDFNNEADTPDNFQSRRPNTSFCFLDIRSPGLGDTAMYLCATSRAGADKNIQYFGAGTRLSVL.

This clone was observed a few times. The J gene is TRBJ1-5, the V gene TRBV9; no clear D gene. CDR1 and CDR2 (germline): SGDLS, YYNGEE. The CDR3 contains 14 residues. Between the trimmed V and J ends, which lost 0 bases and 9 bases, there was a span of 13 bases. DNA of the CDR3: TGTGCCAGCAGCGTAGCTCTCTTCGGAGGGCCCCAGCATTTT. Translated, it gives CASSVALFGGPQHF. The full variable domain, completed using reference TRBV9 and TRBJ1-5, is DSGVTQTPKHLITATGQRVTLRCSPRSGDLSVYWYQQSLDQGLQFLIQYYNGEERAKGNILERFSAQQFPDLHSELNLSSLELGDSALYFCASSVALFGGPQHFGDGTRLSIL.